These 20 T cell receptor beta chains originate from one sample sequenced in a study of Ad26.COV2.S vaccination and SARS-CoV-2 variants. Only in-frame clones appear in the TCRdb table, and some are missing; sequencing was by immunoSEQ multiplex PCR. Among under 600,000 clones, 80% to 90% were seen once, and the ten largest hold 1.7%. Treatment noted: roughly 19 received Ad26.COV2.S at low or high dose, single or two shots; 5 received placebo; per-sample allocation not given. Sampling was done on day 63 after the first vaccine or placebo injection. Specimen: peripheral blood, collected in a trial of Ad26.COV2.S vaccine versus placebo. These receptors were taken from a person between 18 and 60 years old who received the Ad26.COV2.S COVID-19 vaccine or a placebo.

Notes on this clone: The sample carries other DNA sequences with the same CDR3. This rearrangement joins TRBV7-9 to TRBJ1-1; D gene ambiguous. The CDR3 covers 13 residues. With 3 bases removed from V and 0 bases from J, the gap between germline ends came to 5 bases. The germline V gene has CDR1 SEHNR and CDR2 FQNEAQ (reference sequence). The CDR3 region has the DNA TGTGCCAGCAGCTTGATAATGAACACTGAAGCTTTCTTT. Translation gives CASSLIMNTEAFF.

The chain links TRBV6-6 to TRBJ1-2; 8 bases match TRBD1. V was clipped by 6 bases and J by 6 bases; unmatched bases: 12. The CDR3 is made up of 15 amino acids. Germline V gives CDR1 MNHNY, CDR2 SVGAGI (reference sequence). The CDR3 nucleotides are TGTGCCAGCAGCATCCAGGGGGCGCGGATAAATGGCTACACCTTC. Encoded protein: CASSIQGARINGYTF.

This chain links TRBV30 with TRBJ2-2; D ambiguous. The V gene's germline CDR1 is GTSNPN and CDR2 SVGIG (reference sequence). V lost 7 bases and J lost 7, with 10 bases in between. The CDR3 consists of 11 residues. The CDR3 sequence: CAFRFGGELFF. CDR3 coding DNA: TGTGCCTTTAGGTTCGGCGGGGAGCTGTTTTTT.

The chain is built from TRBV6-6 and TRBJ2-1; TRBD1 might be the D (6 bases). The CDR3 length is 16 residues. Trimming took 2 bases from V and 0 from J, leaving 11 bases between them. CDR1 and CDR2 from the germline V gene are MNHNY and SVGAGI (reference sequence). CDR3 amino acids: CASSYEGVRSYNEQFF. In DNA, the CDR3 is TGTGCCAGCAGTTACGAGGGGGTTCGCTCCTACAATGAGCAGTTCTTC.

The J gene is TRBJ1-6, the V gene TRBV6-5, with D possibly being TRBD1 (5 bases). Germline V gives CDR1 MNHEY, CDR2 SVGAGI. Trimming shortened V by 2 bases and J by 6 bases, and 14 bases separated the two germline ends. This CDR3 region has 16 residues. The CDR3 coding sequence is TGTGCCAGCAGTTACGGGACTTCGGGTTTTAATTCACCCCTCCACTTT. This codes for CASSYGTSGFNSPLHF.

The chain is built from TRBV11-2 and TRBJ2-5, with D perhaps matching TRBD1 or TRBD2 (5 bases each). The germline V gene has CDR1 SGHAT and CDR2 FQNNGV. This CDR3 is built from 14 residues. Between the trimmed V and J ends, which lost 1 base and 5 bases, there was a span of 11 bases. CDR3 sequence reads: CASSLVRGLETQYF. DNA for the CDR3: TGTGCCAGCAGCTTAGTGAGGGGTTTGGAGACCCAGTACTTC.

The chain combines TRBV18 with TRBJ1-5; D uncertain. The CDR3 sequence is 12 residues long. In germline, CDR1 is KGHSH, CDR2 LQKENI. Trimming shortened V by 3 bases and J by 5 bases, and 5 bases separated the two germline ends. The CDR3 DNA is TGTGCCAGCTCACCGAGTGATCAGCCCCAGCATTTT. Translating it yields CASSPSDQPQHF.

The gene calls are TRBV19 and TRBJ1-6; 8 bases are shared with TRBD1. The CDR3 length is 14 residues. The germline V gene encodes CDR1 LNHDA and CDR2 SQIVND (reference sequence). V gave up 3 bases and J gave up 10 bases; unmatched junction bases: 5. This CDR3 reads CASSMAGTGSPLHF. CDR3 coding DNA: TGTGCCAGTAGTATGGCCGGGACAGGCTCACCCCTCCACTTT.

The chain has TRBV10-2 and TRBJ2-5, with a weak D call TRBD2 (5 bases). This CDR3 is built from 17 residues. V shed 6 bases and J shed 5 bases, with 25 bases lying between them. CDR1 is WSHSY, CDR2 SAAADI, per germline. The CDR3 is CASSPMGSSVLGETQYF. In nucleotides, the CDR3 is TGCGCCAGCAGCCCCATGGGGAGTAGCGTACTGGGGGAGACCCAGTACTTC.

This chain joins TRBV7-9 and TRBJ2-7; D not certain. Germline V gene data show CDR1 as SEHNR and CDR2 as FQNEAQ (reference sequence). The CDR3 is 16 residues long. V lost 4 bases and J lost 5, with 21 bases in between. The chain's CDR3 is CASSSTPQAKIDEQYF. The CDR3 DNA reads as TGTGCCAGCAGCTCGACCCCCCAGGCGAAAATTGACGAGCAGTACTTC. The full variable domain, in which reference TRBV7-9 and TRBJ2-7 provide the parts outside the CDR3, is DTGVSQNPRHKITKRGQNVTFRCDPISEHNRLYWYRQTLGQGPEFLTYFQNEAQLEKSRLLSDRFSAERPKGSFSTLEIQRTEQGDSAMYLCASSSTPQAKIDEQYFGPGTRLTVT.

The gene calls are TRBV28 and TRBJ2-1, with 8 bases aligning to TRBD1. V gave up 11 bases and J gave up 4 bases; unmatched junction bases: 13. The CDR3 runs 15 residues. Germline CDR1 MDHEN, CDR2 SYDVKM. The CDR3 region has the DNA TGTGCCTCCAACAGGGGGGTCGGCCTGTACAATGAGCAGTTCTTC. It yields the protein CASNRGVGLYNEQFF. The whole variable domain, remainder taken from reference TRBV28 and TRBJ2-1, is DVKVTQSSRYLVKRTGEKVFLECVQDMDHENMFWYRQDPGLGLRLIYFSYDVKMKEKGDIPEGYSVSREKKERFSLILESASTNQTSMYLCASNRGVGLYNEQFFGPGTRLTVL.

This rearrangement joins TRBV5-5 to TRBJ2-6; TRBD1 agrees at 12 bases. Trimming removed 3 bases from V and 2 bases from J; junction bases left unmatched: 6. Germline CDR1 is SGHKS and CDR2 is YYEKEE (reference sequence). The CDR3 length is 18 residues. CDR3 residues: CASSYRDRGLAGANVLTF. The CDR3 nucleotides read TGTGCCAGCAGCTACCGGGACAGGGGGCTTGCTGGGGCCAACGTCCTGACTTTC. The full variable domain, in which reference TRBV5-5 and TRBJ2-6 provide the parts outside the CDR3, is DAGVTQSPTHLIKTRGQQVTLRCSPISGHKSVSWYQQVLGQGPQFIFQYYEKEERGRGNFPDRFSARQFPNYSSELNVNALLLGDSALYLCASSYRDRGLAGANVLTFGAGSRLTVL.

This rearrangement joins TRBV9 to TRBJ1-1; D ambiguous. Per germline, CDR1 SGDLS and CDR2 YYNGEE. The germline V and J ends were trimmed by 4 bases and 2 bases, with 24 bases remaining between them. There are 18 residues in the CDR3. The DNA for the CDR3 is TGTGCCAGCAGCCCCCGGACGGATCTCGCTTCAATCAACACTGAAGCTTTCTTT. As protein: CASSPRTDLASINTEAFF.

V and J are TRBV7-3 and TRBJ2-3, with D perhaps TRBD2 (5 bases). In germline, CDR1 is SGHTA, CDR2 FQGTGA. V lost 5 bases, J lost 6 bases, and 9 bases lay in between. This CDR3 is 12 amino acids long. The CDR3 region has the DNA TGTGCCAGCAGCCCCGGAGGCGATACGCAGTATTTT. Residues: CASSPGGDTQYF. Based on the CDR3 plus reference TRBV7-3 and TRBJ2-3, the full variable domain is GAGVSQTPSNKVTEKGKYVELRCDPISGHTALYWYRQSLGQGPEFLIYFQGTGAADDSGLPNDRFFAVRPEGSVSTLKIQRTERGDSAVYLCASSPGGDTQYFGPGTRLTVL.

The chain employs TRBV28 and TRBJ1-6; the D gene is possibly TRBD1 (5 bases). The CDR3 extends over 20 amino acids. Trimming stripped 5 bases from V and 0 bases from J, with 23 bases between. Germline V lookup: CDR1 MDHEN, CDR2 SYDVKM. DNA for the CDR3: TGTGCCAGCAGTGGAAACAAGCCGGGACTCCAAAGCTCCTATAATTCACCCCTCCACTTT. Protein product: CASSGNKPGLQSSYNSPLHF.

This chain joins TRBV18 and TRBJ2-5; maybe TRBD2 (6 bases). This CDR3 is built from 16 residues. The V end was cut by 3 bases, the J end by 2 bases, with 16 bases between. Germline assignment: CDR1 KGHSH and CDR2 LQKENI. The CDR3 DNA is TGTGCCAGCTCACCGATGGGGGGATCGCCTCAAGAGACCCAGTACTTC. Translated: CASSPMGGSPQETQYF.

V usage is TRBV6-6 and J usage is TRBJ1-3; 9 nucleotides match TRBD1. Germline loops: CDR1 MNHNY, CDR2 SVGAGI (reference sequence). The CDR3 has 18 residues. The V gene end was trimmed by 5 bases and the J gene end by 0 bases; junction bases not matched to a gene: 11. The CDR3 nucleotides read TGTGCCAGCAGTCGCGGTACCGGGACAGGGTTCTCTGGAAACACCATATATTTT. Translated: CASSRGTGTGFSGNTIYF.

This chain joins TRBV28 and TRBJ2-7; possibly TRBD1 for D (5 bases). Trimming removed 3 bases at V and 1 base at J, with 7 bases between. Germline lookup yields CDR1 MDHEN and CDR2 SYDVKM. The CDR3 spans 13 residues. CDR3 sequence reads: CASSFPGSYEQYF. Written as DNA, the CDR3 is TGTGCCAGCAGTTTTCCAGGGTCCTACGAGCAGTACTTC. Filled out from reference TRBV28 and TRBJ2-7, the complete variable domain reads DVKVTQSSRYLVKRTGEKVFLECVQDMDHENMFWYRQDPGLGLRLIYFSYDVKMKEKGDIPEGYSVSREKKERFSLILESASTNQTSMYLCASSFPGSYEQYFGPGTRLTVT.

The J gene is TRBJ1-5, the V gene TRBV1. TRBV1 is listed as a pseudogene. The CDR3 loop spans 16 amino acids. CDR3 DNA: TGCACCAGCAGCCAAGATCTATGGGTACGCAATCAGCCCCAGCATTTT. Its protein product is CTSSQDLWVRNQPQHF.

This chain connects TRBV9 to TRBJ1-1; TRBD1 is a possible D gene (6 bases). CDR1 and CDR2 (germline): SGDLS, YYNGEE. The V end lost 6 bases, the J end lost 1 base, and 10 bases lay between the germline ends. The CDR3 is 13 residues long. DNA for the CDR3: TGTGCCAGCAATCCGACAGGGAACACTGAAGCTTTCTTT. The encoded protein is CASNPTGNTEAFF.